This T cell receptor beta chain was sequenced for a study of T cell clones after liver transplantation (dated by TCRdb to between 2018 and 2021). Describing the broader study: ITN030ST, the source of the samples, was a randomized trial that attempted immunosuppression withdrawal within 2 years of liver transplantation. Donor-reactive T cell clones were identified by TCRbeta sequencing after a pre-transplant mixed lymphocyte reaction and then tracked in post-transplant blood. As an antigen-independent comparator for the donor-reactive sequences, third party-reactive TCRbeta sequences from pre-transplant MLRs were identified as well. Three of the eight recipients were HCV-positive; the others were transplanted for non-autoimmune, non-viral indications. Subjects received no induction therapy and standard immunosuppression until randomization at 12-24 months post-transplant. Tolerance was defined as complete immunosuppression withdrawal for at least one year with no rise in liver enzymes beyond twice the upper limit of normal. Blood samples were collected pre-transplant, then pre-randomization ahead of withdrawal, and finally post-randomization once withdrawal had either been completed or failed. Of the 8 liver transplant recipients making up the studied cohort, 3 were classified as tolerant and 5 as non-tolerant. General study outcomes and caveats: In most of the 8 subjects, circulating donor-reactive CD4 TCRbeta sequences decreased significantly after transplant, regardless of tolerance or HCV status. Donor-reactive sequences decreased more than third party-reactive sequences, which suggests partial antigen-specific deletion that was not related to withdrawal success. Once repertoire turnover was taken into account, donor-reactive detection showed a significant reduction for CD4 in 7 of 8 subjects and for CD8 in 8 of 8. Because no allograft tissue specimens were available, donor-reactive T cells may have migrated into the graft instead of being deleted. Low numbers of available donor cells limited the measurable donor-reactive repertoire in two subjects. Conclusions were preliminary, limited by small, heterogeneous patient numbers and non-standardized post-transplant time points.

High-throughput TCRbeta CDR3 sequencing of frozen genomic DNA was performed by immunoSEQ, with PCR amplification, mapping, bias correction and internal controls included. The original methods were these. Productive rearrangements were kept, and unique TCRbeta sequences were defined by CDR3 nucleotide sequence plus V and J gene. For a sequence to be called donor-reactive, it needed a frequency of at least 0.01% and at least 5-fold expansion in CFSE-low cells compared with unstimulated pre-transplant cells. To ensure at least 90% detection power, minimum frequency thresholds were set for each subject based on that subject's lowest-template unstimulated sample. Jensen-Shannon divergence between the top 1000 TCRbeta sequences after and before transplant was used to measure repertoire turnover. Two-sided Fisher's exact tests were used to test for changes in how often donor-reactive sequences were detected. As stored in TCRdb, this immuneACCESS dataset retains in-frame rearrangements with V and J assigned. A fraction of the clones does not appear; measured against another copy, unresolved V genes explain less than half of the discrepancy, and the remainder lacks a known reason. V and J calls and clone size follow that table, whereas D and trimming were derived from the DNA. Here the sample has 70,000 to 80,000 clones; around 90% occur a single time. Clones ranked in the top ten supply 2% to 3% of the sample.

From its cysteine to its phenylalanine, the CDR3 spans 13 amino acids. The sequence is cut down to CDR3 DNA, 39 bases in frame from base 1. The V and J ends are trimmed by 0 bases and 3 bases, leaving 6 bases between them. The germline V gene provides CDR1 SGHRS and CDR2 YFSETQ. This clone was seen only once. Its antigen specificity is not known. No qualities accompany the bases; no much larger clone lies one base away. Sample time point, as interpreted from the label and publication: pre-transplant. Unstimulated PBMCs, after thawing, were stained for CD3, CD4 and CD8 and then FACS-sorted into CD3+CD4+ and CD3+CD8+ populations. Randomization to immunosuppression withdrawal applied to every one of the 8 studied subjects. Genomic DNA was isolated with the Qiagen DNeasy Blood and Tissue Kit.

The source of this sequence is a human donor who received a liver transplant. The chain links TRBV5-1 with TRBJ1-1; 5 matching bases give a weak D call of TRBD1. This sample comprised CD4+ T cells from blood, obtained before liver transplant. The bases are TGCGCCAGCAGCTTGGCAGGGTACACTGAAGCTTTCTTT. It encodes CASSLAGYTEAFF. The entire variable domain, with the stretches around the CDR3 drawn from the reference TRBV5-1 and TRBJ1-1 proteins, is KAGVTQTPRYLIKTRGQQVTLSCSPISGHRSVSWYQQTPGQGLQFLFEYFSETQRNKGNFPGRFSGRQFSNSRSEMNVSTLELGDSALYLCASSLAGYTEAFFGQGTRLTVV.